The clone carrying this T cell receptor (beta chain) has ten or more counts. What it binds is not known. This specimen belongs to a study of CD8 T cells in ankylosing spondylitis. Findings and limits, study-wide: Made up of about eight highly homologous variants, a TCR beta motif appeared characteristic of ankylosing spondylitis blood. Disease-associated clonotypes exhibited CD8+ identity and were relatively infrequent in peripheral blood. Before this, some motif variants had been reported in reactive arthritis synovial fluid and blood. Reported data indicate significant enrichment of disease-linked clones within matched ankylosing spondylitis synovial fluid.

The TCR beta libraries were generated through quantitative 5'-RACE incorporating molecular barcodes. A single record per CDR3 protein comes from TCRdb applying MiXCR to the 5' RACE reads. The sample carries roughly 670,000 distinct CDR3 sequences, 15% to 20% recorded once. The length of the CDR3 is 12 residues. Germline V gene lookup returns CDR1 SQVTM and CDR2 ANQGSEA. The V and J ends lost 5 bases and 2 bases respectively, with 9 bases between them. This receptor was obtained from a male donor with ankylosing spondylitis. The chain uses TRBV29-1 and TRBJ1-2; D is uncertain. Sequencing was carried out using blood, either unsorted or a sorted T cell fraction (not recorded which). The CDR3 is CSVRVWNYGYTF. CDR3 DNA sequence: TGCAGCGTTCGGGTGTGGAACTATGGCTACACCTTC. The complete variable domain, with remaining parts taken from reference TRBV29-1 and TRBJ1-2, reads SAVISQKPSRDICQRGTSLTIQCQVDSQVTMMFWYRQQPGQSLTLIATANQGSEATYESGFVIDKFPISRPNLTFSTLTVSNMSPEDSSIYLCSVRVWNYGYTFGSGTRLTVV.